A single sample gave rise to the 10 T cell receptor beta chains below, sequenced in a study of T cells after yellow fever vaccination. TCRdb used MiXCR to reprocess the 5' RACE reads, holding one entry per CDR3 protein. In the table there are just under 600,000 distinct CDR3 sequences, about 13% of which are singletons. The sample was PBMCs, taken on the day of the yellow fever booster vaccination. These receptors were obtained from a man between 25 and 39 years old who received the YFV17D yellow fever vaccine.

This clonotype has just a few counts. The V gene is TRBV7-2, the J gene TRBJ2-3; TRBD2 might be the D (5 bases). Trimming stripped 1 base from V and 2 bases from J, with 10 bases between. Germline V gene lookup returns CDR1 SGHTA and CDR2 FQGNSA. The CDR3 is 15 residues long. CDR3 residues: CASSLGSGNTDTQYF. The CDR3 bases are TGTGCCAGCAGCTTAGGCAGCGGAAACACAGATACGCAGTATTTT.

This sequence joins TRBV23-1 and TRBJ2-1; D gene uncertain. TRBV23-1 counts as an open reading frame of uncertain function. V shed 2 bases and J shed 10 bases, with 12 bases lying between them. The CDR3 sequence is 13 residues long. The CDR3 here is CASSQGTVEEQFF. In DNA form, the CDR3 reads TGCGCCAGCAGTCAAGGCACGGTTGAGGAGCAGTTCTTC.

This clonotype occurred a few times. CDR3 sequence: CASSLVNRDLFSSYNEQFF. DNA for the CDR3: TGTGCCAGCAGCTTAGTTAACAGGGACCTTTTTAGCTCCTACAATGAGCAGTTCTTC. The V gene is TRBV7-8, the J gene TRBJ2-1; TRBD1 might be the D (6 bases). The CDR3 is made up of 19 amino acids. V lost 1 base to trimming and J lost 0 bases, with 19 bases between them. Germline values: CDR1 SGHVS, CDR2 FQNEAQ.

The genes are TRBV27 and TRBJ2-5; D possibly matches TRBD1 or TRBD2 (5 bases each). This CDR3 spans 15 amino acids. CDR1 MNHEY and CDR2 SMNVEV come from the germline V gene (reference sequence). The ends were cut back, 0 bases at V and 0 bases at J, with 8 bases in the middle. The CDR3: CASSLSWGYQETQYF. The CDR3 nucleotides are TGTGCCAGCAGTTTATCTTGGGGGTACCAAGAGACCCAGTACTTC.

The chain couples TRBV6-5 to TRBJ2-5, with D possibly being TRBD2 (6 bases). The germline V and J ends were trimmed by 1 base and 4 bases, with 13 bases remaining between them. The CDR3 is 15 residues long. CDR1 and CDR2 (germline): MNHEY, SVGAGI. CDR3: CASSYYGGAVETQYF. The CDR3 DNA sequence: TGTGCCAGCAGTTACTACGGGGGAGCGGTAGAGACCCAGTACTTC.

The V call is TRBV28, the J call TRBJ1-1, with D tentatively TRBD1 (6 bases). Germline V gives CDR1 MDHEN, CDR2 SYDVKM. V was trimmed by 5 bases and J by 5 bases, leaving 18 bases between them. The CDR3 sequence is 15 residues long. The CDR3 DNA is TGTGCCAGCAGTGGCCGCAGGGGCGGAGGGACTGAAGCTTTCTTT. Its translation is CASSGRRGGGTEAFF.

The gene calls are TRBV7-9 and TRBJ2-2; D may be TRBD1 or TRBD2 (6 bases each). The CDR3 covers 16 residues. Germline values: CDR1 SEHNR, CDR2 FQNEAQ (reference sequence). V lost 2 bases and J lost 3, with 13 bases in between. The CDR3 is CASSLRVGGDTGELFF. In DNA, the CDR3 is TGTGCCAGCAGCTTAAGGGTCGGGGGCGACACCGGGGAGCTGTTTTTT.

Of note for this clonotype: This is likely a read error, given that the CDR3 carries no conserved phenylalanine or tryptophan at its end. The J gene is TRBJ2-7, the V gene TRBV3-1; possibly TRBD2 for D (5 bases). CDR3 length: 15 residues. The germline gives CDR1 LGHDT, CDR2 YNNKEL (reference sequence). Trimming cost V 1 base and J 1 base, with 11 bases left between them. CDR3 residues: CASSQGLPPSYEQYY. For the CDR3, the DNA is TGTGCCAGCAGCCAAGGACTACCACCGTCCTACGAGCAGTACTAC.

Written as DNA, the CDR3 is TGCGCCAGCAGCCTAGGAACTTTAGCGGGCTTCACAGATACGCAGTATTTT. As protein: CASSLGTLAGFTDTQYF. The V and J genes are TRBV5-1 and TRBJ2-3; 7 nucleotides align to TRBD2. In germline, CDR1 is SGHRS, CDR2 YFSETQ. The CDR3 runs to 17 residues. The V and J ends lost 4 bases and 2 bases, in that order; junction bases with no gene match: 13.

This clonotype was found many times. V and J are TRBV29-1 and TRBJ2-1; D is unresolved. This CDR3 is 13 amino acids long. The germline V gene has CDR1 SQVTM and CDR2 ANQGSEA. The V gene lost 4 bases and the J gene lost 0 bases, with 7 bases spanning the gap. The CDR3 DNA is TGCAGCGTTGTTCTGGTCTCCTACAATGAGCAGTTCTTC. This gives the protein CSVVLVSYNEQFF.